This T cell receptor (beta chain) appears in the sequencing data of a study of cytomegalovirus exposure and HLA in healthy donors. About this clone itself: Other DNA sequences of this sample code for an identical CDR3.

Both 60 Vbeta primers and 13 Jbeta primers went into the PCR. Produced via immunoSEQ multiplex PCR; TCRdb's table is partial and in-frame only. This sample has about 82,000 clones, with around 74% found just once. Source material: PBMCs. The receptor was derived from a woman aged 50 to 60 in good health and CMV-seropositive.

The CDR3: CASSLGTSGIYEQYF. In DNA form, the CDR3 reads TGCGCCAGCAGCTTAGGGACTAGCGGGATCTACGAGCAGTACTTC. The chain is built from TRBV5-1 and TRBJ2-7, with 13 bases identical to TRBD2. The CDR3 is made up of 15 amino acids. Trimming took 2 bases from V and 3 from J; bases not matched to a gene: 2. Per germline, CDR1 SGHRS and CDR2 YFSETQ.